Listed here is a single TCR beta chain. The entry originates in a study of control samples from healthy donors and cancer patients. The germline gives CDR1 SGHAT, CDR2 FQNNGV. This CDR3 is built from 15 residues. Trimming removed 1 base from V and 0 bases from J, with 8 bases in between. Data came from immunoSEQ multiplex PCR; TCRdb stores just in-frame clones and leaves some out. The data show roughly 79,000 clones, around 84% seen once. Sequencing was carried out using blood. The source of this sequence is a man aged 50 or older in good health. The rearrangement uses TRBV11-2 and TRBJ2-3; unclear D gene. Written as DNA, the CDR3 is TGTGCCAGCAGCTTAGTGGCCAGGAGCACAGATACGCAGTATTTT. Encoded protein: CASSLVARSTDTQYF.